This TCR beta chain was documented in a study of cytomegalovirus exposure and HLA in healthy donors. General study points: According to the study, about 180 TCR beta chains were cytomegalovirus-associated. A later look showed TCR association rates differing by HLA locus, highest for DRB1 and lowest for HLA-C. Evidence from a later analysis indicated that most CMV-associated TCR beta chains looked HLA-restricted.

PCR primers comprised 60 Vbeta and 13 Jbeta primers. In the source study's methods: A later analysis tallied 87 million or so unique TCR beta chains, some 12 million of them shared. Libraries were prepared by immunoSEQ multiplex PCR; TCRdb keeps only in-frame clonotypes and omits some of them. V and J calls and clone size are those listed in that table; D and trimming were worked out from the DNA. The data contain some 190,000 clones, 80% of them singletons. J gave up 4 bases and V 6 bases, and 9 bases lay outside the gene matches. The CDR3 extends over 15 amino acids. Germline CDR1 reads MNHEY; CDR2 reads SVGAGI. As concerns this clone: Its specificity is unknown.

V usage is TRBV6-5 and J usage is TRBJ2-3; TRBD1 agrees at 8 bases. The sequencing sample was made of PBMCs. This sequence was found in a woman younger than 45 in good health and CMV-seronegative. As DNA, the CDR3 is TGTGCCAGCAGACCGGACAGGGTCGTTGCAGATACGCAGTATTTT. It specifies CASRPDRVVADTQYF.